The T cell receptor (beta chain) under discussion was sequenced for a study of cytomegalovirus exposure and HLA in healthy donors. The study, taken as a whole, reports: A later analysis showed HLA-associated TCR beta chains outstripping equally common others in clonal expansion.

V lost 1 base to trimming and J lost 2 bases; unmatched junction nucleotides: 10. CDR1 LNHDA and CDR2 SQIVND come from the germline V gene (reference sequence). The CDR3 extends over 18 amino acids. Notes on this clone: Its specificity is not known.

Vbeta (60) and Jbeta (13) primers were used in the PCR. Repertoires were generated with immunoSEQ multiplex PCR, while TCRdb's copy carries only in-frame clones and drops some. This sample yields about 89,000 clones, of which roughly 80% are seen a single time; 1.2% to 1.5% belongs to the top ten. This chain joins TRBV19 and TRBJ2-2; TRBD1 matches 7 bases. The origin of this receptor is a male donor in good health and CMV-seronegative. The sequencing input was PBMCs. CDR3: CASSIVPGQKINTGELFF. Written as DNA, the CDR3 is TGTGCCAGTAGTATAGTGCCGGGACAGAAGATTAACACCGGGGAGCTGTTTTTT.